Below, 26 T cell receptor beta chains from the same sample are listed, as sequenced in a study of T cell changes during pregnancy in multiple sclerosis. Sequencing was performed with immunoSEQ multiplex PCR; in TCRdb, only in-frame clones are kept and a portion is missing. The table lists around 39,000 clones, around 94% of them singletons. The specimen sequenced was PBMCs (not recorded whether the cells were cultured). The receptors stem from a female donor with multiple sclerosis, enrolled in a pregnancy study.

This chain uses TRBV28 with TRBJ1-5, with a tentative D call TRBD1 (5 bases). The CDR3 length is 16 residues. Per the germline V gene, CDR1 is MDHEN and CDR2 is SYDVKM. Trimming cost V 6 bases and J 4 bases, with 19 bases left between them. The CDR3 protein is CASRPNLGDGNQPQHF. The CDR3 region has the DNA TGTGCCAGCAGACCCAACTTAGGGGACGGAAATCAGCCCCAGCATTTT.

This chain links TRBV6-5 with TRBJ1-1; tentative D call: TRBD1 (6 bases). The V gene's germline CDR1 is MNHEY and CDR2 SVGAGI. CDR3 length equals 14 residues. Trimming took 4 bases from V and 6 from J, leaving 15 bases between them. The chain's CDR3 is CASSSGQSLSEAFF. The DNA for the CDR3 is TGTGCCAGCAGTTCAGGACAGAGCCTCTCTGAAGCTTTCTTT.

The CDR3: CASSPSGRAYNEQFF. DNA for the CDR3: TGTGCCAGCAGTCCTAGCGGGAGGGCCTACAATGAGCAGTTCTTC. This chain connects TRBV2 to TRBJ2-1, with 12 bases that match TRBD2. From germline, CDR1 is SNHLY and CDR2 FYNNEI. CDR3 length equals 15 residues. The trim removed 5 bases at V and 2 bases at J, leaving 1 base unmatched.

The rearrangement links TRBV6-1 to TRBJ2-1; D is possibly TRBD2 (6 bases). This CDR3 has 16 amino acids. Looked up from germline, CDR1 is MNHNS and CDR2 is SASEGT. V gave up 0 bases and J gave up 6 bases, with 15 bases separating them. CDR3 in DNA: TGTGCCAGCAGTGAAGCGCTGGGGGGAGTACTCAATGAGCAGTTCTTC. Residues: CASSEALGGVLNEQFF.

This chain uses TRBV11-1 with TRBJ2-1, with 7 bases aligning to TRBD1. Trimming took 5 bases from V and 4 from J; bases not matched to a gene: 5. The length of the CDR3 is 14 residues. Germline V gene sequence: CDR1 SGHAT, CDR2 FQDESV (reference sequence). The CDR3 is CASSPGGTYNEQFF. The CDR3 DNA follows: TGTGCCAGCAGCCCAGGGGGAACATACAATGAGCAGTTCTTC.

The chain couples TRBV4-2 to TRBJ2-3; 11 bases map to TRBD1. J was trimmed by 0 bases and V by 2 bases; bases with no gene match: 7. Germline loops: CDR1 LGHNA, CDR2 YNFKEQ. The length of the CDR3 is 18 residues. The CDR3 here is CASSQRQGTGGSTDTQYF. CDR3 coding DNA: TGTGCCAGCAGCCAAAGACAAGGGACAGGGGGGAGCACAGATACGCAGTATTTT.

The genes are TRBV30 and TRBJ2-1; 7 bases are shared with TRBD1. Trimming cost V 2 bases and J 4 bases; bases outside gene matches: 5. The CDR3 consists of 14 residues. Germline V gene lookup returns CDR1 GTSNPN and CDR2 SVGIG (reference sequence). CDR3 in DNA: TGTGCCTGGAGTCCTGGCAGGGGGTACAATGAGCAGTTCTTC. Translation gives CAWSPGRGYNEQFF.

In DNA form, the CDR3 reads TGTGCCAGCAGTCGTGGGTCAGGGGTTAATACTGAAGCTTTCTTT. This gives the protein CASSRGSGVNTEAFF. The chain combines TRBV6-5 with TRBJ1-1, with D perhaps matching TRBD1 (6 bases). The CDR3 is 15 residues long. V lost 5 bases, J lost 5 bases, and 18 bases lay in between. Germline loops: CDR1 MNHEY, CDR2 SVGAGI.

The CDR3 DNA reads TGCGCCAGCAGCCAAGATTTGAGGGACTATGAGCAAACGCAGTATTTT. Its translation: CASSQDLRDYEQTQYF. The chain carries TRBV4-3 and TRBJ2-3; 7 bases match TRBD2. The length of the CDR3 is 16 residues. Germline CDR1 is LGHNA and CDR2 is YSLEER. With V trimmed by 0 bases and J by 9 bases, 12 bases remained unmatched.

This chain connects TRBV7-2 to TRBJ2-3; D unresolved. V dropped 2 bases and J dropped 7 bases, with 10 bases sitting between them. The CDR3 length is 13 residues. Germline assignment: CDR1 SGHTA and CDR2 FQGNSA. The CDR3 here is CASSLIPPYTQYF. The CDR3 DNA reads as TGTGCCAGCAGCTTAATCCCACCATATACGCAGTATTTT.

The V gene is TRBV25-1, the J gene TRBJ1-5; a possible D gene is TRBD1 (5 bases). Trimming took off 3 bases at V and 4 bases at J, with 10 bases between the two ends. The germline gives CDR1 MGHDK, CDR2 SYGVNS. The CDR3 is 14 amino acids. CDR3: CASSEGRENQPQHF. The CDR3 coding sequence is TGTGCCAGCAGTGAGGGACGGGAAAATCAGCCCCAGCATTTT.

V and J are TRBV6-6 and TRBJ2-3, with D hard to call. The CDR3 spans 15 residues. Germline V gene lookup returns CDR1 MNHNY and CDR2 SVGAGI (reference sequence). V lost 8 bases, J lost 2 bases, and 17 bases lay in between. The CDR3 loop reads CASAAVGDHTDTQYF. In nucleotides, the CDR3 is TGTGCCAGCGCGGCGGTTGGGGATCACACAGATACGCAGTATTTT.

The chain combines TRBV7-6 with TRBJ2-1; no reliable D call. This CDR3 has 15 residues. V was clipped by 2 bases and J by 6 bases, with 14 bases between them. Germline CDR1 SGHVS, CDR2 FNYEAQ. The chain's CDR3 is CASSLTETPLNEQFF. For the CDR3, the DNA is TGTGCCAGCAGCTTAACGGAAACACCCCTCAATGAGCAGTTCTTC.

This clone was seen just once. The chain uses TRBV7-2 and TRBJ2-7, with 7 bases matching TRBD1. CDR1 is SGHTA, CDR2 FQGNSA, per germline. The CDR3 sequence is 13 residues long. The V segment lost 4 bases and the J segment 5 bases; nucleotides outside the gene matches: 5. This chain's CDR3 is CASSSVRGHEQYF. CDR3 nucleotides: TGTGCCAGCAGCTCAGTAAGGGGGCACGAGCAGTACTTC.

V gene TRBV4-1 combines with J gene TRBJ2-1; D may be TRBD2 (7 bases). The CDR3 is 16 residues long. The germline CDR1 and CDR2 sequences are MGHRA and YSYEKL. V shed 5 bases and J shed 5 bases, with 19 bases lying between them. CDR3 amino acids: CASSSRGRAGDNEQFF. The CDR3 DNA is TGCGCCAGCAGCTCTCGAGGGAGGGCAGGGGACAATGAGCAGTTCTTC.

This clone is a singleton in its sample. The V gene is TRBV11-2, the J gene TRBJ2-5, with 10 positions matching TRBD2. The trim removed 5 bases at V and 5 bases at J, leaving 5 bases unmatched. The CDR3 is 14 residues long. Germline assignment: CDR1 SGHAT and CDR2 FQNNGV. CDR3 region: CASSLLAGRETQYF. The CDR3 nucleotides read TGTGCCAGCAGCCTACTAGCGGGAAGGGAGACCCAGTACTTC.

The rearrangement uses TRBV12-5 and TRBJ2-2; 8 bases agree with TRBD2. V gave up 9 bases and J gave up 6 bases; unmatched junction bases: 3. CDR3 length: 12 amino acids. CDR1 is LGHNT and CDR2 is FRNRAP in the germline V gene. The CDR3 sequence is CASREGAGELFF. The CDR3 DNA follows: TGTGCTAGCCGGGAGGGGGCCGGGGAGCTGTTTTTT.

This clone was recorded only once. The rearrangement uses TRBV14 and TRBJ2-3, with D possibly TRBD1 on 5 matching bases. This CDR3 comprises 14 residues. CDR1 and CDR2 (germline): SGHDN, FVKESK. With 4 bases removed from V and 8 bases from J, the gap between germline ends came to 16 bases. CDR3 sequence reads: CASSLALTRVTQYF. The CDR3 region has the DNA TGTGCCAGCAGCCTGGCCCTTACCAGGGTTACGCAGTATTTT.

V is TRBV12-1 and J is TRBJ2-5. TRBV12-1 is shown as a pseudogene. The CDR3 has 14 amino acids. The CDR3 spells CASSFGRYQETQYF. In DNA form, the CDR3 reads TGTGCCAGCAGCTTTGGTAGGTACCAAGAGACCCAGTACTTC.

The chain carries TRBV11-2 and TRBJ2-5, with 9 nucleotides matching TRBD1. Looked up from germline, CDR1 is SGHAT and CDR2 is FQNNGV. The CDR3 is made up of 14 amino acids. The J segment lost 3 bases and the V segment lost 5 bases, leaving 4 bases of the junction unmatched. The CDR3 sequence: CASSTDRGEETQYF. CDR3 sequence (DNA): TGTGCCAGCAGCACGGACAGGGGCGAAGAGACCCAGTACTTC.

The J gene is TRBJ2-7, the V gene TRBV5-1; 10 bases match TRBD2. Germline V gives CDR1 SGHRS, CDR2 YFSETQ. V lost 6 bases to trimming and J lost 3 bases; unmatched junction nucleotides: 6. The CDR3 is 14 residues long. The CDR3 here is CASKVVAGGYEQYF. For the CDR3, the DNA is TGCGCCAGCAAAGTAGTAGCGGGGGGCTACGAGCAGTACTTC.

V usage is TRBV27 and J usage is TRBJ2-5; the match to TRBD1 covers 9 bases. CDR1 MNHEY and CDR2 SMNVEV come from the germline V gene (reference sequence). The CDR3 has 11 amino acids. J was trimmed by 5 bases and V by 10 bases; bases with no gene match: 2. CDR3 bases: TGTGCCAAAGACAGGGGGGAGACCCAGTACTTC. Protein product: CAKDRGETQYF.

This clone was counted only a few times. The V call is TRBV6-1, the J call TRBJ2-1; the match to TRBD2 covers 12 bases. Germline V CDR1 and CDR2: MNHNS, SASEGT. J gave up 7 bases and V 5 bases, and 6 bases lay outside the gene matches. CDR3 length: 15 residues. For the CDR3, the DNA is TGTGCCAGCAGTCCCCTAGCGGGAGGGACGAATGAGCAGTTCTTC. Translated: CASSPLAGGTNEQFF.

The rearrangement joins TRBV6-9 to TRBJ2-7; TRBD2 agrees at 12 bases. The CDR3 sequence is 15 residues long. The trim removed 6 bases at V and 5 bases at J, leaving 8 bases unmatched. Germline assignment: CDR1 MNHGY and CDR2 SVAAGI. CDR3 sequence (DNA): TGTGCCAGCAGAGAACTAGCGGGGGGAGGCCACGAGCAGTACTTC. It yields the protein CASRELAGGGHEQYF.

This chain connects TRBV9 to TRBJ1-1, with D tentatively TRBD1 (6 bases). The germline V and J ends were trimmed by 3 bases and 5 bases, with 17 bases remaining between them. Germline assignment: CDR1 SGDLS and CDR2 YYNGEE. This CDR3 region has 15 residues. CDR3 bases: TGTGCCAGCAGCGCCCAGAGGGGGGGCCCTACTGAAGCTTTCTTT. It translates to CASSAQRGGPTEAFF. Full variable domain (outside the CDR3, taken from reference TRBV9 and TRBJ1-1): DSGVTQTPKHLITATGQRVTLRCSPRSGDLSVYWYQQSLDQGLQFLIQYYNGEERAKGNILERFSAQQFPDLHSELNLSSLELGDSALYFCASSAQRGGPTEAFFGQGTRLTVV.

The V call is TRBV11-3, the J call TRBJ2-3; D gene ambiguous. V gave up 6 bases and J gave up 3 bases, with 4 bases separating them. CDR1 and CDR2 (germline): SGHNT, YENEEA. The CDR3 contains 11 residues. CDR3 coding DNA: TGTGCCAGCAGTATTACAGATACGCAGTATTTT. Translated, it gives CASSITDTQYF.